This T cell receptor (beta chain) came from a study of technical replicates of blood from a few donors. The germline gives CDR1 SNHLY, CDR2 FYNNEI. The CDR3 contains 15 residues. Trimming took 6 bases from V and 1 from J, leaving 16 bases between them. The assay was immunoSEQ multiplex PCR, and TCRdb's table has in-frame clones only and misses some. The sample lists about 85,000 clones, just under 95% seen once, with 0.2% to 0.3% in the top ten. V is TRBV2 and J is TRBJ2-7, with D possibly TRBD2 on 6 matching bases. The sequencing input was T cells isolated from PBMCs. The receptor comes from a human donor in good health. The CDR3 protein is CASRRGLPLSYEQYF. The CDR3 DNA reads as TGTGCCAGCAGGCGCGGACTACCCCTTTCCTACGAGCAGTACTTC.